This T cell receptor beta chain derives from a study of early T cells in non-severe SARS-CoV-2 infection. Study conclusions and caveats: The matching step, a VDJdb search, favored anti-spike CD8 responses and missed private and CD4 specificities.

TCRdb reprocessed the 5' RACE reads with MiXCR, giving one entry per CDR3 protein. The sample includes tens of thousands of distinct CDR3 sequences, approximately 10% of them seen just once. Trimming left V 2 bases short and J 2 bases short, with 14 bases between. CDR3 length: 15 amino acids. Per germline, CDR1 SGHRS and CDR2 YFSETQ. As for this clonotype: Its target is unknown.

The chain uses TRBV5-1 and TRBJ2-7; TRBD2 is a possible D gene (6 bases). The sample consisted of whole blood. The receptor was derived from an adult who was a healthcare worker with PCR-confirmed SARS-CoV-2 infection or an uninfected control (not recorded which). CDR3 coding DNA: TGCGCCAGCAGCTTCCAAGGAGGGAGCGCCTACGAGCAGTACTTC. Translating gives CASSFQGGSAYEQYF.